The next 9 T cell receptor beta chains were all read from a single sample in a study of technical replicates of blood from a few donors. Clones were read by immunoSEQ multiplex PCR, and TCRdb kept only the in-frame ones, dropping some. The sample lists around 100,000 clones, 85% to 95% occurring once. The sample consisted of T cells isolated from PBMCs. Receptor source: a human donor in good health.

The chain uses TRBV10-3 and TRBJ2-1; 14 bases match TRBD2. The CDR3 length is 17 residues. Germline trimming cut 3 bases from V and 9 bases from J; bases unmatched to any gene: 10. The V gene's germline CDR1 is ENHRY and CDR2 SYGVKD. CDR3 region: CAISDPPGLAGVGEQFF. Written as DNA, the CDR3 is TGTGCCATCAGTGATCCGCCGGGACTAGCGGGAGTTGGTGAGCAGTTCTTC.

The CDR3 DNA reads as TGCGCCAGCAGTGAGTATCGGGCGGGGGCCTACGAGCAGTACTTC. Translated, it gives CASSEYRAGAYEQYF. The chain carries TRBV10-1 and TRBJ2-7; TRBD2 agrees at 7 bases. Unmatched junction bases numbered 5, after V lost 1 base and J lost 2 bases. Germline V gives CDR1 WNHNN, CDR2 SYGVQD (reference sequence). The CDR3 is 15 amino acids.

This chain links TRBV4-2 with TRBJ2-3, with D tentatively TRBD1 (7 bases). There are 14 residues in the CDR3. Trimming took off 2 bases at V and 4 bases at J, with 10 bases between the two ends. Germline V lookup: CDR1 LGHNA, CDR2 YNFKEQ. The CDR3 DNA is TGTGCCAGCAGCCAACAGGGGGGATCAGATACGCAGTATTTT. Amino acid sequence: CASSQQGGSDTQYF.

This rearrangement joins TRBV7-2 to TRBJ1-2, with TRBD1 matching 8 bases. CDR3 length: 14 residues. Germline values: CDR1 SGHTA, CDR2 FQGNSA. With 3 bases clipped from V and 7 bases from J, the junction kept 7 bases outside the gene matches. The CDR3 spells CASSFQTGDFGYTF. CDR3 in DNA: TGTGCCAGCAGCTTCCAGACAGGGGATTTTGGCTACACCTTC. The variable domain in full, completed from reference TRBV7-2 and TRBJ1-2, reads GAGVSQSPSNKVTEKGKDVELRCDPISGHTALYWYRQSLGQGLEFLIYFQGNSAPDKSGLPSDRFSAERTGGSVSTLTIQRTQQEDSAVYLCASSFQTGDFGYTFGSGTRLTVV.

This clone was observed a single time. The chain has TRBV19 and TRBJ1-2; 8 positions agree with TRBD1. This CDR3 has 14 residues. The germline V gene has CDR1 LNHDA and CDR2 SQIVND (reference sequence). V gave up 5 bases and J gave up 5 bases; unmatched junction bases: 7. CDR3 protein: CASSATGVEYGYTF. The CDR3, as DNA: TGTGCCAGTAGTGCGACAGGGGTTGAATATGGCTACACCTTC.

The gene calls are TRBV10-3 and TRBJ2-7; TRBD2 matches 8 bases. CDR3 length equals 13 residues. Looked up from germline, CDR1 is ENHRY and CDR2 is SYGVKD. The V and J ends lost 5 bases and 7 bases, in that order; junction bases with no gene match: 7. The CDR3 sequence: CAISTAGVGEQYF. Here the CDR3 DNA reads TGTGCCATCAGTACAGCGGGAGTGGGGGAGCAGTACTTC.

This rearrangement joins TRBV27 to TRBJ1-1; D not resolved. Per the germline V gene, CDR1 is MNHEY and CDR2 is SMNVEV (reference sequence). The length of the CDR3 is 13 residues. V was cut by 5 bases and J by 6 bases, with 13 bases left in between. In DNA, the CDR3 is TGTGCCAGCAGTAAAAGCGTCTTGGCTGAAGCTTTCTTT. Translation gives CASSKSVLAEAFF.

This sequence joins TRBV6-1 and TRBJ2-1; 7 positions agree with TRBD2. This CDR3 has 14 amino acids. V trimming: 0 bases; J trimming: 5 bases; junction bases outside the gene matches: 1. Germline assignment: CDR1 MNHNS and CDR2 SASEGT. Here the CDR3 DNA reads TGTGCCAGCAGTGAAGCCCTAGCGGACAATGAGCAGTTCTTC. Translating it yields CASSEALADNEQFF.

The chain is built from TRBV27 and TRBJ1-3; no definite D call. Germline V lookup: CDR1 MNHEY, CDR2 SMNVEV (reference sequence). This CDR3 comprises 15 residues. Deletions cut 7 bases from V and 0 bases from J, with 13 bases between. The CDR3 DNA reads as TGTGCCAGCAAGCAGACTATGAACTCTGGAAACACCATATATTTT. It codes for CASKQTMNSGNTIYF.